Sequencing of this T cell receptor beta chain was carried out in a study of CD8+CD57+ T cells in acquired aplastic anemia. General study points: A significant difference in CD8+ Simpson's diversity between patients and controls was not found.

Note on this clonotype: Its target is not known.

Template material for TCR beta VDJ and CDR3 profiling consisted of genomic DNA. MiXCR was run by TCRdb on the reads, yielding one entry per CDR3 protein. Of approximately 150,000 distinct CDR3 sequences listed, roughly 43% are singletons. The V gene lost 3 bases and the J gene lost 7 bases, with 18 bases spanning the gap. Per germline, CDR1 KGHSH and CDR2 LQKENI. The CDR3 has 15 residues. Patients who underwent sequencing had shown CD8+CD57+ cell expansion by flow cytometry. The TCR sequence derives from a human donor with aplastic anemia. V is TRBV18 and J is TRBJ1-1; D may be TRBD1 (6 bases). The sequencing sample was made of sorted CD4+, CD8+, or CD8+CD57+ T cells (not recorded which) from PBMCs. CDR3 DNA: TGTGCCAGCTCACCCCTGGACAGCAGCTCAGTTGAAGCTTTCTTT. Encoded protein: CASSPLDSSSVEAFF.